The rows below give T cell receptor beta chains drawn from one sample of a study of blood T cell repertoires in COVID-19. Using immunoSEQ multiplex PCR, the repertoire was profiled, and TCRdb retains in-frame clones only, with some absent. The repertoire includes over 450,000 clones, roughly nine tenths of them detected once, and roughly 0.92% sits in the top ten. Material for sequencing was peripheral blood. The source of these receptors is a man aged 18 to 30 with COVID-19, enrolled during active disease. Each CDR3 is given with its conserved first and last residue. The order of the fields is D gene, clone size, V gene, J gene, CDR3 DNA, CDR3 protein. D genes are given only for firm matches. Only part of the rows carry a size: once, few, many, or a class if the clone is expanded.

d_call: TRBD1; clone_size: NA; v_call: TRBV18; j_call: TRBJ1-1; cdr3_nt: TGTGCCAGCTCACCCCCGGGACGTAACAGGGGCACTGAAGCTTTCTTT; cdr3_aa: CASSPPGRNRGTEAFF
d_call: TRBD1; clone_size: NA; v_call: TRBV10-2; j_call: TRBJ2-7; cdr3_nt: TGCGCCAGCAGTAACAGACAGGGGAACTACGAGCAGTACTTC; cdr3_aa: CASSNRQGNYEQYF
d_call: NA; clone_size: NA; v_call: TRBV11-2; j_call: TRBJ2-2; cdr3_nt: TGTGCCAGCAGCTTAGCGGGATCGAACACCGGGGAGCTGTTTTTT; cdr3_aa: CASSLAGSNTGELFF
d_call: NA; clone_size: NA; v_call: TRBV14; j_call: TRBJ2-2; cdr3_nt: TGTGCCAGCAGCCAGGAGGGGCTGAGGGCAGTGAACACCGGGGAGCTGTTTTTT; cdr3_aa: CASSQEGLRAVNTGELFF
d_call: TRBD2; clone_size: NA; v_call: TRBV2; j_call: TRBJ2-2; cdr3_nt: TGTGCCAGCACAGGACTAGCGGGATATAAGCCCGGGGAGCTGTTTTTT; cdr3_aa: CASTGLAGYKPGELFF
d_call: NA; clone_size: NA; v_call: TRBV2; j_call: TRBJ1-5; cdr3_nt: TGTGCCAGCAGTCTGGTTGGCTTGGGCAATCAGCCCCAGCATTTT; cdr3_aa: CASSLVGLGNQPQHF
d_call: NA; clone_size: NA; v_call: TRBV5-1; j_call: TRBJ1-1; cdr3_nt: TGCGCCAGCAGCTTGGGGCCGGGGAACACTGAAGCTTTCTTT; cdr3_aa: CASSLGPGNTEAFF
d_call: NA; clone_size: NA; v_call: TRBV9; j_call: TRBJ1-1; cdr3_nt: TGTGCCAGCAGCGTAGTCCCGGGACAAAGAGGAAACACTGAAGCTTTCTTT; cdr3_aa: CASSVVPGQRGNTEAFF
d_call: TRBD2; clone_size: NA; v_call: TRBV5-6; j_call: TRBJ2-3; cdr3_nt: TGTGCCAGCAGGACTAGCGGGACAGATACGCAGTATTTT; cdr3_aa: CASRTSGTDTQYF
d_call: TRBD1; clone_size: once; v_call: TRBV2; j_call: TRBJ2-7; cdr3_nt: TGTGCCAGCAGTCTCGGACAGGTCTACGAGCAGTACTTC; cdr3_aa: CASSLGQVYEQYF
d_call: NA; clone_size: NA; v_call: TRBV24-1; j_call: TRBJ1-5; cdr3_nt: TGTGCCACCAGTGATTCGTACAGGGGCAATCAGCCCCAGCATTTT; cdr3_aa: CATSDSYRGNQPQHF
d_call: NA; clone_size: NA; v_call: TRBV9; j_call: TRBJ1-2; cdr3_nt: TGTGCCAGCAGCGCCACAGGGTCGGGGGGCTACACCTTC; cdr3_aa: CASSATGSGGYTF
d_call: NA; clone_size: NA; v_call: TRBV9; j_call: TRBJ2-1; cdr3_nt: TGTGCCAGCAGCGTTTCTGCGACAGTAGGCAATGAGCAGTTCTTC; cdr3_aa: CASSVSATVGNEQFF
d_call: NA; clone_size: NA; v_call: TRBV23-1; j_call: TRBJ2-1; cdr3_nt: TGCGCCAGCGGAGGAACCGACAGTCTAGCGACCCGTTGGAATGAGCAGTTCTTC; cdr3_aa: CASGGTDSLATRWNEQFF
d_call: NA; clone_size: once; v_call: TRBV19; j_call: TRBJ2-2; cdr3_nt: TGTGCCAGTAGTATTTCGACAGTTGTCACCGGGGAGCTGTTTTTT; cdr3_aa: CASSISTVVTGELFF
d_call: NA; clone_size: NA; v_call: TRBV5-4; j_call: TRBJ1-5; cdr3_nt: TGTGCCAGCAGCTTGGACACCAATCAGCCCCAGCATTTT; cdr3_aa: CASSLDTNQPQHF
d_call: NA; clone_size: NA; v_call: TRBV5-1; j_call: TRBJ2-5; cdr3_nt: TGCGCCAGCAGCCCGGGTCAGGGCCAAGAGACCCAGTACTTC; cdr3_aa: CASSPGQGQETQYF
d_call: NA; clone_size: NA; v_call: TRBV3-1/TRBV3-2; j_call: TRBJ1-1; cdr3_nt: TGTGCCAGCAGCCGGCAGTCTGAAGCTTTCTTT; cdr3_aa: CASSRQSEAFF
d_call: NA; clone_size: NA; v_call: TRBV5-6; j_call: TRBJ1-1; cdr3_nt: TGTGCCAGCAGCTTAAACTGGGGCAGGATGAACACTGAAGCTTTCTTT; cdr3_aa: CASSLNWGRMNTEAFF
d_call: TRBD2; clone_size: NA; v_call: TRBV5-8; j_call: TRBJ2-7; cdr3_nt: TGTGCCAGCAGTCCGGGACTAGCGGGGCAAGAGCAGTACTTC; cdr3_aa: CASSPGLAGQEQYF
d_call: NA; clone_size: NA; v_call: TRBV27; j_call: TRBJ2-1; cdr3_nt: TGTGCCAGTACGCCGCGGGGCGGGACTTACAATGAGCAGTTCTTC; cdr3_aa: CASTPRGGTYNEQFF
d_call: NA; clone_size: NA; v_call: TRBV19; j_call: TRBJ2-5; cdr3_nt: TGTGCCAGTAGTATAAGCGGTTCGGAAGAGACCCAGTACTTC; cdr3_aa: CASSISGSEETQYF
d_call: TRBD2; clone_size: once; v_call: TRBV27; j_call: TRBJ2-7; cdr3_nt: TGTGCCAGCAGTTTGACTAGCGGGAGCTCATTAGACGAGCAGTACTTC; cdr3_aa: CASSLTSGSSLDEQYF